These 18 T cell receptor beta chains came from one sample sequenced in a study of somatic mutations in cytotoxic T cells in rheumatoid arthritis. Sequenced by immunoSEQ multiplex PCR; TCRdb stores in-frame clones only, minus some. The sample includes roughly 20,000 clones, around 67% of them seen just once. The sequenced sample was CD8+ T cells sorted from blood. The source of these receptors is an adult with rheumatoid arthritis.

The chain employs TRBV4-3 and TRBJ2-1; D is unclear. The V and J ends lost 0 bases and 5 bases respectively, with 14 bases between them. The CDR3 length is 16 residues. In germline, CDR1 is LGHNA, CDR2 YSLEER. The CDR3 DNA reads TGCGCCAGCAGCCAAGAGGTTGAACCTTCTAACAATGAGCAGTTCTTC. This sequence encodes CASSQEVEPSNNEQFF.

The chain uses TRBV21-1 and TRBJ1-1. TRBV21-1 is a pseudogene segment. The CDR3 runs to 14 residues. For the CDR3, the DNA is TGTGCCAGCAGCAAATGGCCGGGGGCCACTGAAGCTTTCTTT. This translates into CASSKWPGATEAFF.

V and J are TRBV6-6 and TRBJ2-7; the D is unclear. The CDR3 spans 11 residues. The ends were cut back, 6 bases at V and 5 bases at J, with 8 bases in the middle. Germline V gene sequence: CDR1 MNHNY, CDR2 SVGAGI (reference sequence). The CDR3: CASRWADEQYF. CDR3 coding DNA: TGTGCCAGCAGGTGGGCCGACGAGCAGTACTTC.

V and J are TRBV7-9 and TRBJ2-7; D remains ambiguous. Deletions cut 5 bases from V and 6 bases from J, with 14 bases between. Germline CDR1 reads SEHNR; CDR2 reads FQNEAQ (reference sequence). CDR3 size: 13 residues. CDR3 coding DNA: TGTGCCAGCAGCGCCTCCGAAGGGCCCGAGCAGTACTTC. Translating it yields CASSASEGPEQYF.

The gene calls are TRBV5-1 and TRBJ2-3; D is ambiguous. The CDR3 runs to 12 residues. V was clipped by 0 bases and J by 5 bases, with 4 bases between them. Germline V gives CDR1 SGHRS, CDR2 YFSETQ. The CDR3 here is CASSLEGDTQYF. The CDR3 DNA reads TGCGCCAGCAGCTTGGAGGGAGATACGCAGTATTTT.

V usage is TRBV7-9 and J usage is TRBJ2-5; TRBD1 might be the D (5 bases). The assigned J gene may be wrong: the sequence end matches TRBJ2-7 better. The germline gives CDR1 SEHNR, CDR2 FQNEAQ (reference sequence). The CDR3 totals 13 residues. CDR3 coding DNA: TGTGCCAGCAGCGAGGACATCACCTACGAGCAGTACTTC. Protein sequence: CASSEDITYEQYF.

The V gene is TRBV5-6, the J gene TRBJ2-6; 8 bases are shared with TRBD1. There are 17 residues in the CDR3. V was pared by 4 bases and J by 4 bases, with 10 bases of the junction left unmatched. Germline loops: CDR1 SGHDT, CDR2 YYEEEE. The CDR3 is CASSPGQGALGANVLTF. The CDR3 coding sequence is TGTGCCAGCAGCCCCGGCCAGGGGGCGCTGGGGGCCAACGTCCTGACTTTC. Using reference TRBV5-6 and TRBJ2-6 for the parts outside the CDR3, the full variable domain is DAGVTQSPTHLIKTRGQQVTLRCSPKSGHDTVSWYQQALGQGPQFIFQYYEEEERQRGNFPDRFSGHQFPNYSSELNVNALLLGDSALYLCASSPGQGALGANVLTFGAGSRLTVL.

The rearrangement uses TRBV5-1 and TRBJ2-7; 10 bases agree with TRBD1. This CDR3 has 15 amino acids. V was clipped by 7 bases and J by 6 bases; unmatched bases: 13. Per germline, CDR1 SGHRS and CDR2 YFSETQ. Here the CDR3 reads CASHGGTGVLGEQYF. In DNA, the CDR3 is TGCGCCAGCCATGGCGGGACAGGGGTGTTAGGCGAGCAGTACTTC.

The sample holds a few counts of this clone. The chain links TRBV2 to TRBJ2-7; 8 nucleotides agree with TRBD1. The CDR3 sequence is 17 residues long. Germline CDR1 SNHLY, CDR2 FYNNEI. V lost 5 bases, J lost 3 bases, and 15 bases stayed unmatched. This CDR3 is CASSLGDRTSADYEQYF. Written as DNA, the CDR3 is TGTGCCAGCAGTCTCGGGGACAGGACCTCGGCGGACTACGAGCAGTACTTC. Full variable domain (rest looked up from reference TRBV2 and TRBJ2-7): EPEVTQTPSHQVTQMGQEVILRCVPISNHLYFYWYRQILGQKVEFLVSFYNNEISEKSEIFDDQFSVERPDGSNFTLKIRSTKLEDSAMYFCASSLGDRTSADYEQYFGPGTRLTVT.

V gene TRBV6-1 combines with J gene TRBJ1-1, with a possible D match to TRBD1 (5 bases). The length of the CDR3 is 14 residues. Germline V lookup: CDR1 MNHNS, CDR2 SASEGT. V lost 6 bases to trimming and J lost 3 bases, with 14 bases between them. The CDR3 here is CASRPHDSYTEAFF. CDR3 bases: TGTGCCAGCAGACCCCATGACAGCTACACTGAAGCTTTCTTT.

The gene calls are TRBV2 and TRBJ1-3; D is ambiguous. There are 16 residues in the CDR3. Trimming left V 2 bases short and J 0 bases short, with 11 bases between. CDR1 is SNHLY, CDR2 FYNNEI, per germline. CDR3 loop: CASSERAERSGNTIYF. As DNA, the CDR3 is TGTGCCAGCAGTGAAAGGGCGGAACGCTCTGGAAACACCATATATTTT.

This clone appeared a single time. V and J are TRBV6-5 and TRBJ2-3; D may correspond to TRBD1 or TRBD2 (5 bases each). This CDR3 contains 14 residues. CDR1 MNHEY and CDR2 SVGAGI come from the germline V gene. V was cut by 4 bases and J by 5 bases, with 13 bases left in between. CDR3 coding DNA: TGTGCCAGCAGTTCGGGACGCGTCAGAGATACGCAGTATTTT. This sequence encodes CASSSGRVRDTQYF.

This clone is a singleton in its sample. V usage is TRBV5-6 and J usage is TRBJ2-1, with unresolved D. The V end was cut by 0 bases, the J end by 4 bases, with 11 bases between. The CDR3 runs 15 residues. CDR1 SGHDT and CDR2 YYEEEE come from the germline V gene. In nucleotides, the CDR3 is TGTGCCAGCAGCTTGGGAGTTAGAATTTACAATGAGCAGTTCTTC. It is translated as CASSLGVRIYNEQFF.

The chain links TRBV7-9 to TRBJ2-1; 8 nucleotides align to TRBD1. The length of the CDR3 is 16 residues. Per the germline V gene, CDR1 is SEHNR and CDR2 is FQNEAQ (reference sequence). V lost 1 base and J lost 4; bases outside the gene matches: 6. The CDR3 loop reads CASSLGGTGVYNEQFF. In nucleotides, the CDR3 is TGTGCCAGCAGCTTAGGGGGGACAGGAGTGTACAATGAGCAGTTCTTC.

The chain couples TRBV5-8 to TRBJ1-3, with unresolved D. The germline V gene encodes CDR1 SGHTS and CDR2 YDEGEE. The CDR3 totals 12 residues. Trimming removed 2 bases at V and 9 bases at J, with 9 bases between. The DNA of the CDR3 is TGTGCCAGCAGCTTCGGGCGCCGCACCATATATTTT. This encodes CASSFGRRTIYF.

The CDR3 spells CASSLITEAFF. CDR3 sequence (DNA): TGTGCCAGCAGCTTAATTACTGAAGCTTTCTTT. The chain joins TRBV7-2 to TRBJ1-1; unclear D gene. The CDR3 loop spans 11 amino acids. Germline V gene sequence: CDR1 SGHTA, CDR2 FQGNSA. Trimming shortened V by 2 bases and J by 5 bases, and 3 bases separated the two germline ends.

The chain carries TRBV19 and TRBJ1-6, with TRBD1 matching over 10 bases. This CDR3 spans 17 amino acids. V was pared by 4 bases and J by 6 bases, with 9 bases of the junction left unmatched. Germline CDR1 LNHDA, CDR2 SQIVND (reference sequence). For the CDR3, the DNA is TGTGCCAGTAGTAGGCTCCCGGGACAGGGGATTAATTCACCCCTCCACTTT. This gives the protein CASSRLPGQGINSPLHF.

This clone was detected only a few times. The V and J genes are TRBV27 and TRBJ2-1; D could derive from TRBD1 or TRBD2 (5 bases each). The germline gives CDR1 MNHEY, CDR2 SMNVEV (reference sequence). The V end was cut by 3 bases, the J end by 4 bases, with 19 bases between. CDR3 length: 17 residues. The CDR3 DNA follows: TGTGCCAGCAGTTTTGGTCCCGGGACGGAGCCTTACAATGAGCAGTTCTTC. Protein: CASSFGPGTEPYNEQFF.